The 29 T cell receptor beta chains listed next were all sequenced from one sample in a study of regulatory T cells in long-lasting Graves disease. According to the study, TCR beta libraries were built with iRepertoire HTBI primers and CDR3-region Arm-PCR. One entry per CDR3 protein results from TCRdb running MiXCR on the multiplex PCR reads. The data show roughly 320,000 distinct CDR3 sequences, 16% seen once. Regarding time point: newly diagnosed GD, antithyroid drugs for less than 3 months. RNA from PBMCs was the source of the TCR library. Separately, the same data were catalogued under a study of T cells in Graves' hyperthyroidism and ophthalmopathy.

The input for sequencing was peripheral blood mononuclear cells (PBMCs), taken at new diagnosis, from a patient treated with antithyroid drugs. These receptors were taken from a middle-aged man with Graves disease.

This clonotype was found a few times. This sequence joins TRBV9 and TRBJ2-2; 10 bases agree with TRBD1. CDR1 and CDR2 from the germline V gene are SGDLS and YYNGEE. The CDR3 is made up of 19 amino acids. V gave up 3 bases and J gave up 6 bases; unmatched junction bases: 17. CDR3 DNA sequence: TGTGCCAGCAGCGCCTCCCTCAACCGGGACAGGGGCATGTCCGGGGAGCTGTTTTTT. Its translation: CASSASLNRDRGMSGELFF.

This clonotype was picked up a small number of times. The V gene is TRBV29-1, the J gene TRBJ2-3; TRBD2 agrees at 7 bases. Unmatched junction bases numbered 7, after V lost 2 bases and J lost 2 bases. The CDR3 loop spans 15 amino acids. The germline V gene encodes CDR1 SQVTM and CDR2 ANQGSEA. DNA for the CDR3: TGCAGCGTTGAACCCTTGGGACTATACACAGATACGCAGTATTTT. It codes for CSVEPLGLYTDTQYF.

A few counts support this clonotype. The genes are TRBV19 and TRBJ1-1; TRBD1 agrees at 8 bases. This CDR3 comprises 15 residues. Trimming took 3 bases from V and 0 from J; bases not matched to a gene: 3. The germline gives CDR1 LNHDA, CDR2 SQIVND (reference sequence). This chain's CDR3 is CASSITGGMNTEAFF. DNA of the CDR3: TGTGCCAGTAGTATTACAGGGGGGATGAACACTGAAGCTTTCTTT. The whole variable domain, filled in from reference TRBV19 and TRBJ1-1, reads DGGITQSPKYLFRKEGQNVTLSCEQNLNHDAMYWYRQDPGQGLRLIYYSQIVNDFQKGDIAEGYSVSREKKESFPLTVTSAQKNPTAFYLCASSITGGMNTEAFFGQGTRLTVV.

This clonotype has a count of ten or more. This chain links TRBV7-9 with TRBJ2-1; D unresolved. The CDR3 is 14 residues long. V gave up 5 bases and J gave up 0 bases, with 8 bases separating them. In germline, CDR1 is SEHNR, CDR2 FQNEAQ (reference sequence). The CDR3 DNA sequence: TGTGCCAGCAGCCCCGACCTCTCCTACAATGAGCAGTTCTTC. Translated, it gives CASSPDLSYNEQFF.

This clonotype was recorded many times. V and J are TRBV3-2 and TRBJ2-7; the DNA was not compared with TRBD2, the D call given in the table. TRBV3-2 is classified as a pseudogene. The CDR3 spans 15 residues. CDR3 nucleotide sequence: TGTGCCAGCAGCCACCCGACTAGCGGCCCCTACGAGCAGTACTTC. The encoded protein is CASSHPTSGPYEQYF.

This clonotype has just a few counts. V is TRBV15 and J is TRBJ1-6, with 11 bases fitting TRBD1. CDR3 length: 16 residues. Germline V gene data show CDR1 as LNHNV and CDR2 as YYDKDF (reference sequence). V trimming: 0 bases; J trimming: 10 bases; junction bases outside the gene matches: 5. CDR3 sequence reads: CATSRDRDRGGSPLHF. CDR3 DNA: TGTGCCACCAGCAGAGATCGGGACAGGGGGGGATCACCCCTCCACTTT.

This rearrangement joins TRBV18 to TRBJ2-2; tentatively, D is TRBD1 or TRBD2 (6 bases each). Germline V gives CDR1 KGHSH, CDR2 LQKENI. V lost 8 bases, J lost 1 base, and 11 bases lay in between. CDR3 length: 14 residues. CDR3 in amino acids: CASLGGKNTGELFF. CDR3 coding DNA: TGTGCCAGCCTAGGGGGGAAGAACACCGGGGAGCTGTTTTTT.

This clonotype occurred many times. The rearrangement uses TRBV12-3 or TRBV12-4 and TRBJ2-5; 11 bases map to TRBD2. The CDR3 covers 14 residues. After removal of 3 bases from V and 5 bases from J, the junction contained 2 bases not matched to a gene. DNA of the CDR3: TGTGCCAGCAGTTTGACTAGCGGGGCGGAGACCCAGTACTTC. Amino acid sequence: CASSLTSGAETQYF.

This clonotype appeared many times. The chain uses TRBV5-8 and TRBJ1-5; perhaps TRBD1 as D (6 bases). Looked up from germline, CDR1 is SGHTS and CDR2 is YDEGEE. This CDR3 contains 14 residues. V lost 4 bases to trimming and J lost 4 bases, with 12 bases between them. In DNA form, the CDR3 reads TGTGCCAGCAGCACCTGGGACAAAAATCAGCCCCAGCATTTT. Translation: CASSTWDKNQPQHF.

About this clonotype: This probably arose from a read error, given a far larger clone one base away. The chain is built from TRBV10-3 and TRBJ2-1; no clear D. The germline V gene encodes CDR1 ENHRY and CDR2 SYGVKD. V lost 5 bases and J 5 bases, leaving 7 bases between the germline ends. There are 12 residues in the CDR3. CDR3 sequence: CAISSWDNEQFF. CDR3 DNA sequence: TGTGCCATCAGTTCCTGGGACAATGAGCAGTTCTTC.

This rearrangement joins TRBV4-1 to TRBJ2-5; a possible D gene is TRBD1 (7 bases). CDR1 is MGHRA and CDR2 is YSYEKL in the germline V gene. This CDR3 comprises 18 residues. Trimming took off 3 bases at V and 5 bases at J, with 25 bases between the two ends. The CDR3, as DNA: TGCGCCAGCAGCCATGCAGGACTAACAGGGGCTTGGTATGAGACCCAGTACTTC. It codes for CASSHAGLTGAWYETQYF.

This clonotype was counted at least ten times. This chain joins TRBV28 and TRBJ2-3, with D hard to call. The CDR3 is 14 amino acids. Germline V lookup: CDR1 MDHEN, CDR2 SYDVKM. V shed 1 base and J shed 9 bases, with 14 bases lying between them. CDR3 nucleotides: TGTGCCAGCAGTTTATCCATCGGCCAGAGGACGCAGTATTTT. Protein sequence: CASSLSIGQRTQYF. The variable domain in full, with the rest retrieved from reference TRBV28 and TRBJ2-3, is DVKVTQSSRYLVKRTGEKVFLECVQDMDHENMFWYRQDPGLGLRLIYFSYDVKMKEKGDIPEGYSVSREKKERFSLILESASTNQTSMYLCASSLSIGQRTQYFGPGTRLTVL.

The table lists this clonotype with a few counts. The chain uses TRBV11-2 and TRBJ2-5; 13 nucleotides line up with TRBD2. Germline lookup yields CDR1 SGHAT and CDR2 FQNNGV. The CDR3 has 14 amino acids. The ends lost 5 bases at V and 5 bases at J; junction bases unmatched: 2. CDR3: CASSILAGGETQYF. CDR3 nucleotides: TGTGCCAGCAGCATACTAGCGGGGGGGGAGACCCAGTACTTC.

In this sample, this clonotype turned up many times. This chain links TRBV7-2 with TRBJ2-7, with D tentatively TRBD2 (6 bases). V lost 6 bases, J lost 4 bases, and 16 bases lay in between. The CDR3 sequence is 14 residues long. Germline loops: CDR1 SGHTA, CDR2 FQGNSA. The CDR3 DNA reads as TGTGCCAGCAGTTATGATAGCGGAATTTACGAGCAGTACTTC. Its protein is CASSYDSGIYEQYF.

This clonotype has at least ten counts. CDR3 residues: CASSQEGGAGRETQYF. CDR3 in DNA: TGTGCCAGCAGCCAAGAGGGGGGTGCAGGGCGAGAGACCCAGTACTTC. The gene calls are TRBV7-9 and TRBJ2-5; either TRBD1 or TRBD2 may fit D (6 bases each). This CDR3 comprises 16 residues. Trimming shortened V by 5 bases and J by 4 bases, and 20 bases separated the two germline ends. Germline values: CDR1 SEHNR, CDR2 FQNEAQ (reference sequence).

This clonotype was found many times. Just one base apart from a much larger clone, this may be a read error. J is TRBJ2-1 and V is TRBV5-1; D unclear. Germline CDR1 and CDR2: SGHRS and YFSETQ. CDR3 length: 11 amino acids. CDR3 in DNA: TGTGCCAGCAGCTTTGACAATGAGCAGTTCTTC. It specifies CASSFDNEQFF.

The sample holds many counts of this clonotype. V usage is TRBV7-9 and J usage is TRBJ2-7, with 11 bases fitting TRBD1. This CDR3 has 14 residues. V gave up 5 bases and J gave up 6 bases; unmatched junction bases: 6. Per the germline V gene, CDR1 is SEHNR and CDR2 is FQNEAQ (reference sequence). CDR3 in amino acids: CASSPGTGGGEQYF. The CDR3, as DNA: TGTGCCAGCAGCCCTGGGACAGGGGGTGGCGAGCAGTACTTC.

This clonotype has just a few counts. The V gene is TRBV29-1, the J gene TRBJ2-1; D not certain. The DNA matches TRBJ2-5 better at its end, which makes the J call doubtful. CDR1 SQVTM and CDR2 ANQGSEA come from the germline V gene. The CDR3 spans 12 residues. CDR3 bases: TGCAGCGTTGAAAGGTCTAGAGAGACCCAGTACTTC. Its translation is CSVERSRETQYF.

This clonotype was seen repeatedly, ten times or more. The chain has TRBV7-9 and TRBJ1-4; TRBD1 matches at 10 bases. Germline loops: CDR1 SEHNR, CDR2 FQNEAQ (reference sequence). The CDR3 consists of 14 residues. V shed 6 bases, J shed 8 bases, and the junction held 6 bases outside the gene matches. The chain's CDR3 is CASRDGQGEEKLFF. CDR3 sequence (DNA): TGTGCCAGCAGGGACGGACAGGGGGAAGAAAAACTGTTTTTT.

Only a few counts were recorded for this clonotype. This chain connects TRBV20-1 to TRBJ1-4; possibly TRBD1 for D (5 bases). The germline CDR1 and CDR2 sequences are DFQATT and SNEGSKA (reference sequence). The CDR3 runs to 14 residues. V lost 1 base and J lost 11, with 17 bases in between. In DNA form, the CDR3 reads TGCAGTGCTAGAGTAGAACCGGGGGGTAGGAAACTGTTTTTT. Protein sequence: CSARVEPGGRKLFF.

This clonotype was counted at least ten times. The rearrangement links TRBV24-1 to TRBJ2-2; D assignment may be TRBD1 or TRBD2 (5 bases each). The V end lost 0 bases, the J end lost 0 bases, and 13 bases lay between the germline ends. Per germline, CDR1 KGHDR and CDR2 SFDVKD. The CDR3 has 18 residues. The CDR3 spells CATSDLKGWGPNTGELFF. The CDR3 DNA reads TGTGCCACCAGTGATTTGAAGGGTTGGGGACCGAACACCGGGGAGCTGTTTTTT.

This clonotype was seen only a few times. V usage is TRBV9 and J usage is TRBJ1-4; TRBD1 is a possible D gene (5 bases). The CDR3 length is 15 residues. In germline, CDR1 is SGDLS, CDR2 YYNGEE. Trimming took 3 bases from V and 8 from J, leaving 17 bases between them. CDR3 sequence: CASSAGGGVDEKLFF. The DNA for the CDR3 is TGTGCCAGCAGCGCCGGGGGGGGGGTGGACGAAAAACTGTTTTTT.

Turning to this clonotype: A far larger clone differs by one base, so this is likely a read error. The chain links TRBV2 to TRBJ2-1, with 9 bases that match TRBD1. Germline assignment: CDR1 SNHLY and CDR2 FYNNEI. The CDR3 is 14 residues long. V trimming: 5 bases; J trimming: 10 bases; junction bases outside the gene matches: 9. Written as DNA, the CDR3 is TGTGCCAGCAGTTTTGGGACAGGGACGCTCGAGCAGTTCTTC. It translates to CASSFGTGTLEQFF.

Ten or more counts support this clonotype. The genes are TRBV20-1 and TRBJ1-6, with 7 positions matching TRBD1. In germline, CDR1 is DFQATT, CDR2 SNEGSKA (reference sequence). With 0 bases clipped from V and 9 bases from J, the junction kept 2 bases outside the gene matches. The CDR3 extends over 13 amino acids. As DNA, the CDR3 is TGCAGTGCTAGAGAGGGGGACAGTTCACCCCTCCACTTT. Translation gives CSAREGDSSPLHF.

The CDR3 sequence is CASSSTNRGSNQPQHF. CDR3 in DNA: TGTGCCAGCAGTAGCACCAACAGGGGAAGCAATCAGCCCCAGCATTTT. V is TRBV6-1 and J is TRBJ1-5; the match to TRBD1 covers 7 bases. Trimming at V came to 5 bases and at J to 1 base, leaving 8 bases not matched to a gene. CDR1 MNHNS and CDR2 SASEGT come from the germline V gene. CDR3 length: 16 residues.

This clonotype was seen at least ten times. DNA for the CDR3: TGTGCCAGCAGTTCACCGGGCACCTCCTCTGGGGCCAACGTCCTGACTTTC. Protein product: CASSSPGTSSGANVLTF. The chain has TRBV2 and TRBJ2-6; D gene unclear. The germline V gene encodes CDR1 SNHLY and CDR2 FYNNEI. The CDR3 has 17 residues. Trimming stripped 5 bases from V and 0 bases from J, with 14 bases between.

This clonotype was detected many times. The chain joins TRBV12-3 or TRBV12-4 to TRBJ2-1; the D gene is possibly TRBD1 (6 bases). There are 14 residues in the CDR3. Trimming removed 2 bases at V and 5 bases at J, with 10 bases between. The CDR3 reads CASSLPQGNNEQFF. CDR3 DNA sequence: TGTGCCAGCAGTTTACCTCAGGGGAACAATGAGCAGTTCTTC.

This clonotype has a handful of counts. This chain's CDR3 is CASSLFGRSTDTQYF. The CDR3, as DNA: TGCGCCAGCAGCTTGTTCGGGAGAAGCACAGATACGCAGTATTTT. The chain combines TRBV5-1 with TRBJ2-3; possible D gene TRBD2, 6 bases. Per the germline V gene, CDR1 is SGHRS and CDR2 is YFSETQ. Trimming left V 1 base short and J 0 bases short, with 9 bases between. The CDR3 sequence is 15 residues long. The entire variable domain, with the rest obtained from reference TRBV5-1 and TRBJ2-3, is as follows: KAGVTQTPRYLIKTRGQQVTLSCSPISGHRSVSWYQQTPGQGLQFLFEYFSETQRNKGNFPGRFSGRQFSNSRSEMNVSTLELGDSALYLCASSLFGRSTDTQYFGPGTRLTVL.

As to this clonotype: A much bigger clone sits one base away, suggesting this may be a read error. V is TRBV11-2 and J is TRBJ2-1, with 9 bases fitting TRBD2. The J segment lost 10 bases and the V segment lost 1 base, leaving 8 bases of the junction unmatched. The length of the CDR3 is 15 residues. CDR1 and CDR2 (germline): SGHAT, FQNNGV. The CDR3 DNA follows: TGTGCCAGCAGCTTAGGGCTAGCGGGGATCTACGAGCAGTTCTTC. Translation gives CASSLGLAGIYEQFF.